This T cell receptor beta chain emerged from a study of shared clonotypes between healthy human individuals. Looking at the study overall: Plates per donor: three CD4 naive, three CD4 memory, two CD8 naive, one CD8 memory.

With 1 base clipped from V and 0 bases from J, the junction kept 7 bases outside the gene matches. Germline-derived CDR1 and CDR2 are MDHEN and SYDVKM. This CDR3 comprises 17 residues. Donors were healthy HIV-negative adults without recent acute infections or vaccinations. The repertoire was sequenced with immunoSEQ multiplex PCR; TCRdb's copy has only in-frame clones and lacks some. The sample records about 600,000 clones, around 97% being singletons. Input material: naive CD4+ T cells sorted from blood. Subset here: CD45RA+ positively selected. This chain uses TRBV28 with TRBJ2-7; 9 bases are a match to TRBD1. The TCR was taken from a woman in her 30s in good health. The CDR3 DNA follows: TGTGCCAGCAGTTTATACGACAGGGGGGCTAACTCCTACGAGCAGTACTTC. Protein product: CASSLYDRGANSYEQYF. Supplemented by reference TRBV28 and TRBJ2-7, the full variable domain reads DVKVTQSSRYLVKRTGEKVFLECVQDMDHENMFWYRQDPGLGLRLIYFSYDVKMKEKGDIPEGYSVSREKKERFSLILESASTNQTSMYLCASSLYDRGANSYEQYFGPGTRLTVT.